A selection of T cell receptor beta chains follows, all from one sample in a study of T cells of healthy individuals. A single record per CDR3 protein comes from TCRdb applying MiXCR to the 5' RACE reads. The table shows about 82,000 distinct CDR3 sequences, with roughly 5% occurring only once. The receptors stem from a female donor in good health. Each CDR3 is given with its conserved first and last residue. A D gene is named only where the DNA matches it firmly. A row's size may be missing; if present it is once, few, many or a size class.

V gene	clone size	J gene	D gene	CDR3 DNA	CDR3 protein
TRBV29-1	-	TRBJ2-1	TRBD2	TGCAGCGATCTAGCGGGAGATACAGGAGAGCAGTTCTTC	CSDLAGDTGEQFF
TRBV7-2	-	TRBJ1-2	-	TGTGCCAACAGCTTCTTTCCCGGGTCGAGGTCTGACTATGGCTACACCTTC	CANSFFPGSRSDYGYTF
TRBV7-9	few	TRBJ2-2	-	TGTGCCAGCAGCTTAGCTCCCTTCCGCAAGCGGCTATCGAACACCGGGGAGCTGTTTTTT	CASSLAPFRKRLSNTGELFF
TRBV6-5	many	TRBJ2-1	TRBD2	TGTGCCAGCAGTCCCAGCGGGAGAGGCTTGAATGAGCAGTTCTTC	CASSPSGRGLNEQFF
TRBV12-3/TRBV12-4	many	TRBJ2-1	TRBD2	TGTGCCAGCAGTTTCTATAGGTCGGGAGGAGAGCAGTTCTTC	CASSFYRSGGEQFF
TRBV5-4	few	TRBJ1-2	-	TGTGCCAGCAGTCCCGAAGCGGACAGCGGCTATGGCTACACCTTC	CASSPEADSGYGYTF
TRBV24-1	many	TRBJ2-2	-	TGTGCCACCAAGACAGCGAACACCGGGGAGCTGTTTTTT	CATKTANTGELFF
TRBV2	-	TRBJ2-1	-	TGTGCCAGCAGTGAAGGCCCCCCCCCTTACAATGAGCAGTTCTTC	CASSEGPPPYNEQFF
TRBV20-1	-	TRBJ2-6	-	TGCAGTGCTAGAGGTGGAAACAGGGCCTCTGGGGCCAACGTCCTGACTTTC	CSARGGNRASGANVLTF
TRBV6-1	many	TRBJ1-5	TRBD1	TGTGCCAGTAGGGACAGGGGCAATCAGCCCCAGCATTTT	CASRDRGNQPQHF
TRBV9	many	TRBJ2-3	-	TGTGCCAGCAGCGTCCAAGACCAGGGCACGTCGCAGTATTTT	CASSVQDQGTSQYF
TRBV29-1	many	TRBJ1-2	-	TGCAGCGTTGGAGGCCAGGGTGGCTATGGCTACACCTTC	CSVGGQGGYGYTF
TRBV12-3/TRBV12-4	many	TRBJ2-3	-	TGTGCCAGCAGTTTCCTAGTGCCATCGCAGTATTTT	CASSFLVPSQYF
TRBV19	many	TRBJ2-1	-	TGTGCCAGTAGTACCCCGCCCACTGGGAAAAGCTCCTACAATGAGCAGTTCTTC	CASSTPPTGKSSYNEQFF
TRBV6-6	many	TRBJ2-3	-	TGTGCCAGCAGTTACTCGTTGATGGGGGAAGCGGATACGCAGTATTTT	CASSYSLMGEADTQYF
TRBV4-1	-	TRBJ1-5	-	TGCGCCAGCAGCCAAGTCGGGACAAGGAATCAGCCCCAGCATTTT	CASSQVGTRNQPQHF
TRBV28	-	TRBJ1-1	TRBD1	TGTGCCAGCAGTTCAGGGGGCCAGAACACTGAAGCTTTCTTT	CASSSGGQNTEAFF
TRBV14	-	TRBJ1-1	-	TGTGCCAGCAGCCACGAGGGGAATGGCATAAACACTGAAGCTTTCTTT	CASSHEGNGINTEAFF
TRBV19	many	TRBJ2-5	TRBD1	TGTGCCAGTAGCCGCCCGGGACAGCGGACGGAGACCCAGTACTTC	CASSRPGQRTETQYF
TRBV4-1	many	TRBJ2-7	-	TGCGCCAGCAGCCCCACCGGGGTCAGAAACGAGCAGTACTTC	CASSPTGVRNEQYF
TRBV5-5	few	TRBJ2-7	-	TGTGCCAGCAGCCCGCGGTTAGCGTGGATCTACGAGCAGTACTTC	CASSPRLAWIYEQYF
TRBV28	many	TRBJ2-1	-	TGTGCCAGCAGTTTCGTAGGGAGTACCACCTACAATGAGCAGTTCTTC	CASSFVGSTTYNEQFF
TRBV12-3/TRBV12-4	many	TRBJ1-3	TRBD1	TGTGCCAGCAGTCGTACAGGGGTAGGAAACACCATATATTTT	CASSRTGVGNTIYF
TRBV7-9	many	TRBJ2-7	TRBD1	TGTGCCAGCAGCCCCCCCGGGACAGGGGTCGACGAGCAGTACTTC	CASSPPGTGVDEQYF
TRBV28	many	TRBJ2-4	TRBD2	TGTGCCAGCAGCTCTAGCGGGAGGGGGGTAATTCAGTACTTC	CASSSSGRGVIQYF
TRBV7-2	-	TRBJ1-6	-	TGTGCCAGCAGCCAAGGGATTCCGAATTCACCCCTCCACTTT	CASSQGIPNSPLHF
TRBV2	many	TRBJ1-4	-	TGTGCCAGCAGGCGGGGAGGGGAAAAACTGTTTTTT	CASRRGGEKLFF
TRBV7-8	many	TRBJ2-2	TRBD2	TGTGCCAGCAGCTTAGCGCCCCCGGCGGGAGGGGACACGGGCGCCGGGGAGCTGTTTTTT	CASSLAPPAGGDTGAGELFF
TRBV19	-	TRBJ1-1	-	TGTGCCAGTAGTTCTCTATCGGGGGGGACTGAAGCTTTCTTT	CASSSLSGGTEAFF
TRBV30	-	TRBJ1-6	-	TGTGCCTGGAGTACCTATGGGGAGGGTTCACCCCTCCACTTT	CAWSTYGEGSPLHF
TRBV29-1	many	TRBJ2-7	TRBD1	TGCAGCGCAACCCCCGGGACAGGGGGCTACGAGCAGTACTTC	CSATPGTGGYEQYF
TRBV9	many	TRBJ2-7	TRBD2	TGTGCCAGATCGGGTTCCGGGACTAGCGGGAGCAACGAGCAGTACTTC	CARSGSGTSGSNEQYF
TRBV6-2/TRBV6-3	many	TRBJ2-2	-	TGTGCCACCGATCCCGGACATATGAACACCGGGGAGCTGTTTTTT	CATDPGHMNTGELFF
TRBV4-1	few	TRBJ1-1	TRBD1	TGCGCCAGCAGCCAAACACCGGGACAGGTCCTCACTGAAGCTTTCTTT	CASSQTPGQVLTEAFF
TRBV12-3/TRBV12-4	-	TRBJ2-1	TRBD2	TGTGCCAGCAGTCCGGGGACTAGCGCCGACTCCTACAATGAGCAGTTCTTC	CASSPGTSADSYNEQFF
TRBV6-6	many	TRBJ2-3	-	TGTGCCAGCAGTTTTGGGGGGGATACGCAGTATTTT	CASSFGGDTQYF
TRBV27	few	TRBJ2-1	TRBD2	TGTGCCAGCAGTTTACTTGCGGGAGGGCTCAATGAGCAGTTCTTC	CASSLLAGGLNEQFF
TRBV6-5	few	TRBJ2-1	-	TGTGCCAGCACCTTGGCAGGGACGGGCTACAATGAGCAGTTCTTC	CASTLAGTGYNEQFF
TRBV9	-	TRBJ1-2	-	TGTGCCAGCAGCGTACCACAGAACTATGGCTACACCTTC	CASSVPQNYGYTF
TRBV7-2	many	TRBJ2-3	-	TGTGCCAGCAGCCCCCTTGCGGTTACGCAGTATTTT	CASSPLAVTQYF
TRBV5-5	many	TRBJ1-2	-	TGTGCCAGCAGCTTGGAGGTGACGGCCTCTTGCACCTTC	CASSLEVTASCTF
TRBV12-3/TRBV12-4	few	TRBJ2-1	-	TGTGCCAGCAGTTTAGGGACCAGCTCCTACAATGAGCAGTTCTTC	CASSLGTSSYNEQFF
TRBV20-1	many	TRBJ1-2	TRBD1	TGCAGTGCTAGTGCCGACAGGGGGCATGGTGGCTACACCTTC	CSASADRGHGGYTF
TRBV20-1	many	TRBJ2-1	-	TGCAGTTCAAGCCCTCCGGGCTACAATGAGCAGTTCTTC	CSSSPPGYNEQFF
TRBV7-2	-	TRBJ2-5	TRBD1	TGTGCCAGCAGCACTCAGACAGCCAGGGGGCTGGGCGAGACCCAGTACTTC	CASSTQTARGLGETQYF
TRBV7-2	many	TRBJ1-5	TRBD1	TGTGCCAGCAGCTTAGGGGGGACAGGACATAATCAGCCCCAGCATTTT	CASSLGGTGHNQPQHF
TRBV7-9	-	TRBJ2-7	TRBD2	TGTGCCAGTTCGGTCGGGAGGCCCCCCGCCTACGAGCAGTACTTC	CASSVGRPPAYEQYF
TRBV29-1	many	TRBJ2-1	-	TGCAGCGTTGAAGATTGGTCCCAGGGGAGACACAATGAGCAGTTCTTC	CSVEDWSQGRHNEQFF
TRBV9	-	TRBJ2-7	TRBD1	TGTGCCAGCAGCGTAGGGGACAGAGCCTACGAGCAGTACTTC	CASSVGDRAYEQYF
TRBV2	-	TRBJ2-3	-	TGTGCCAGCAGTGTTTCTACAGATACGCAGTATTTT	CASSVSTDTQYF
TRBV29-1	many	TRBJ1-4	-	TGCAGCGTTCGGGATAATGAAAAACTGTTTTTT	CSVRDNEKLFF
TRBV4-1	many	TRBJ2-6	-	TGCGCCAGCAGCCAAGATCCTTTCTCTGGGGCCAACGTCCTGACTTTC	CASSQDPFSGANVLTF
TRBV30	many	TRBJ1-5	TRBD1	TGTGCCTTTACGAGGGGGCTAGGTCAGCCCCAGCATTTT	CAFTRGLGQPQHF
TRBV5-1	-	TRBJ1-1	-	TGCGCCAGCAGCCTGTATCCCGGGACACAGAACACTGAAGCTTTCTTT	CASSLYPGTQNTEAFF
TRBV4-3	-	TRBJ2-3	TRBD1	TGCGCCAGCAGCCATAGGGACAGTGGAGATACGCAGTATTTT	CASSHRDSGDTQYF
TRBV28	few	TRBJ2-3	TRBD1	TGTGCCAGCAGTACGAGGGACAGGGAGGATACGCAGTATTTT	CASSTRDREDTQYF
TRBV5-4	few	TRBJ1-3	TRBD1	TGTGCCAGCAGCATCAGGGGGCCTGGAAACACCATATATTTT	CASSIRGPGNTIYF